This passage covers 15 T cell receptor beta chains from one sample sequenced in a study of shared clonotypes between healthy human individuals (dated by TCRdb to between 2020 and 2021). CD8 naive samples were obtained by positive selection for CCR7 among CD45RO-negative cells, yielding a CD45RA+CCR7+ population from which TemRA cells were excluded. Receptor libraries were prepared by the immunoSEQ multiplex PCR assay. The clones in this table, taken by TCRdb from immuneACCESS, are in-frame only. Not every clone is retained; where verified, under half of the shortfall comes from an unresolved V gene, and the cause of the rest is unknown. The sample yields over 2,000,000 clones; 85% to 95% were counted once. Jointly, the top ten make up approximately 1.6% of the sample. The sequenced sample consisted of naive CD8+ T cells from PBMCs. Taken with the paper, the label for cell subset or site translates to: CD45RA+CCR7+. Source of these receptors: a young man in good health. Some clones in this sample may be carry-over from other donors' samples.

In regard to this clone: This sample also contains other DNA sequences that code for the same CDR3. The CDR3 nucleotides read TGCGCCAGCAGCCTTGGGACGGGCTCCTACGAGCAGTACTTC. It codes for CASSLGTGSYEQYF. The chain links TRBV4-1 to TRBJ2-7; either TRBD1 or TRBD2 may supply D (5 bases each). The germline V gene has CDR1 MGHRA and CDR2 YSYEKL. The CDR3 is made up of 14 amino acids. The V gene lost 4 bases and the J gene lost 0 bases, with 10 bases spanning the gap.

J is TRBJ2-1 and V is TRBV28; D remains ambiguous. There are 15 residues in the CDR3. Trimming removed 3 bases at V and 4 bases at J, with 13 bases between. The germline V gene encodes CDR1 MDHEN and CDR2 SYDVKM. The CDR3 DNA reads as TGTGCCAGCAGTTTCTCAAGTAGTTTTTACAATGAGCAGTTCTTC. It encodes CASSFSSSFYNEQFF.

This chain uses TRBV11-2 with TRBJ2-7; the match to TRBD2 covers 9 bases. This CDR3 region has 15 residues. J gave up 4 bases and V 2 bases, and 6 bases lay outside the gene matches. CDR1 SGHAT and CDR2 FQNNGV come from the germline V gene. CDR3 residues: CASSLLAGEKYEQYF. Here the CDR3 DNA reads TGTGCCAGCAGCTTATTAGCGGGAGAGAAGTACGAGCAGTACTTC.

V and J are TRBV7-9 and TRBJ2-5; D could derive from TRBD1 or TRBD2 (5 bases each). Gene TRBJ2-7 matches the end of the DNA better, so the J call may be wrong. CDR3 length: 15 amino acids. CDR1 and CDR2 (germline): SEHNR, FQNEAQ (reference sequence). The CDR3 DNA sequence: TGTGCCAGCAGCTCAACGACGGGGCAGGACTACGAGCAGTACTTC. Protein sequence: CASSSTTGQDYEQYF.

This clone was detected once. J is TRBJ2-3 and V is TRBV5-4; possible D gene TRBD2, 7 bases. This CDR3 is 16 amino acids long. Trimming pared 2 bases from V and 2 bases from J, leaving 15 bases between. Germline CDR1 SGHNT, CDR2 YYREEE (reference sequence). CDR3 sequence (DNA): TGTGCCAGCAGCTTCAACGGCGGGGGCCCCACAGATACGCAGTATTTT. Amino acids: CASSFNGGGPTDTQYF.

The rearrangement uses TRBV5-1 and TRBJ2-7; TRBD1 aligns across 7 bases. CDR3 size: 14 residues. The germline gives CDR1 SGHRS, CDR2 YFSETQ. The V and J ends lost 4 bases and 1 base, in that order; junction bases with no gene match: 5. The CDR3 DNA reads as TGCGCCAGCAGCGCGACAGGGATTTCCTACGAGCAGTACTTC. Translation: CASSATGISYEQYF.

V usage is TRBV9 and J usage is TRBJ1-2; no definite D call. Germline CDR1 is SGDLS and CDR2 is YYNGEE. The CDR3 is 14 amino acids. Trimming left V 0 bases short and J 6 bases short, with 12 bases between. The CDR3 DNA reads TGTGCCAGCAGCGTAGCTGCGGGTGCGGATGGCTACACCTTC. It is translated as CASSVAAGADGYTF.

A single count supports this clone. This rearrangement joins TRBV5-4 to TRBJ2-5; D is possibly TRBD2 (6 bases). The CDR3 has 14 residues. Germline-derived CDR1 and CDR2 are SGHNT and YYREEE (reference sequence). The V end was cut by 0 bases, the J end by 5 bases, with 11 bases between. CDR3 bases: TGTGCCAGCAGCTTGGATGGGAGGCGGGAGACCCAGTACTTC. This sequence encodes CASSLDGRRETQYF.

The V and J genes are TRBV15 and TRBJ2-1, with TRBD2 matching over 7 bases. This CDR3 has 15 residues. Germline trimming cut 8 bases from V and 6 bases from J; bases unmatched to any gene: 13. CDR1 and CDR2 from the germline V gene are LNHNV and YYDKDF (reference sequence). The CDR3 spells CATGPLRGEGNEQFF. The CDR3 bases are TGTGCCACCGGACCCCTTCGGGGGGAGGGCAATGAGCAGTTCTTC. The full variable domain, completed using reference TRBV15 and TRBJ2-1, is DAMVIQNPRYQVTQFGKPVTLSCSQTLNHNVMYWYQQKSSQAPKLLFHYYDKDFNNEADTPDNFQSRRPNTSFCFLDIRSPGLGDTAMYLCATGPLRGEGNEQFFGPGTRLTVL.

The CDR3 sequence: CASSTGMSYEQYF. The CDR3 DNA sequence: TGTGCCAGCAGCACCGGGATGTCCTACGAGCAGTACTTC. The V gene is TRBV5-4, the J gene TRBJ2-7, with a tentative D call TRBD2 (5 bases). The CDR3 loop spans 13 amino acids. Per germline, CDR1 SGHNT and CDR2 YYREEE (reference sequence). Trimming cost V 4 bases and J 1 base, with 9 bases left between them.

The rearrangement links TRBV30 to TRBJ2-3; TRBD2 aligns across 7 bases. Germline V gene lookup returns CDR1 GTSNPN and CDR2 SVGIG (reference sequence). The CDR3 consists of 14 residues. V dropped 3 bases and J dropped 4; count of bases not matched to a gene: 7. CDR3 bases: TGTGCCTGGAGCCTACTAGCGCCCCCAGATACGCAGTATTTT. Its protein product is CAWSLLAPPDTQYF.

The gene calls are TRBV11-2 and TRBJ2-7, with D tentatively TRBD1 or TRBD2 (5 bases each). The CDR3 has 13 residues. Germline V gene sequence: CDR1 SGHAT, CDR2 FQNNGV. V lost 5 bases and J lost 3, with 11 bases in between. In DNA form, the CDR3 reads TGTGCCAGCAGCCCGGGACGGCTCTACGAGCAGTACTTC. It codes for CASSPGRLYEQYF.

The rearrangement links TRBV15 to TRBJ2-1, with 12 bases lining up with TRBD1. The CDR3 is made up of 15 amino acids. Trimming removed 4 bases from V and 8 bases from J; junction bases left unmatched: 6. Germline CDR1 LNHNV, CDR2 YYDKDF (reference sequence). The CDR3 here is CATSIRDRGLYEQFF. For the CDR3, the DNA is TGTGCCACCAGCATCCGGGACAGGGGGCTTTATGAGCAGTTCTTC.

The V gene is TRBV19, the J gene TRBJ2-1; D is undetermined. CDR3 length: 15 residues. V was pared by 6 bases and J by 0 bases, with 12 bases between. Per germline, CDR1 LNHDA and CDR2 SQIVND (reference sequence). The CDR3 sequence: CASRVSQSSYNEQFF. The CDR3 region has the DNA TGTGCCAGTAGAGTCAGCCAAAGCTCCTACAATGAGCAGTTCTTC.

The V and J genes are TRBV4-1 and TRBJ1-5; tentatively, D is TRBD1 (5 bases). V was shortened by 5 bases and J by 0 bases, with 8 bases between the two germline ends. CDR1 is MGHRA and CDR2 is YSYEKL in the germline V gene. The CDR3 has 14 residues. Written as DNA, the CDR3 is TGCGCCAGCAGCGTGGGGGATAGCAATCAGCCCCAGCATTTT. Its translation: CASSVGDSNQPQHF.